A selection of T cell receptor beta chains follows, all from one sample in a study of blood T cell repertoires in COVID-19. Here immunoSEQ multiplex PCR was the method, and the copy in TCRdb shows in-frame clones only, minus some. This sample has about 120,000 clones, with around 80% found just once. Sequencing input: peripheral blood. These receptors all come from a woman of 80 years or more with acute or convalescent COVID-19. The CDR3 runs from the conserved cysteine through the conserved F or W. Clone size, where shown, is once, few, many, or a class for clones that have expanded.

abundance,j_gene,v_gene,CDR3aa
NA,TRBJ1-6,TRBV12-3/TRBV12-4,CASRGPDSPLHF
NA,TRBJ1-1,TRBV7-8,CASSLKGGITEAFF
NA,TRBJ2-3,TRBV28,CASSSTQGATDTQYF
once,TRBJ1-4,TRBV7-9,CASSGAGGRSTNEKLFF
NA,TRBJ1-1,TRBV11-2,CASSLVREDTEAFF
few,TRBJ1-2,TRBV28,CASKRREGANYGYTF
NA,TRBJ1-2,TRBV4-3,CASSREGQGANYGYTF
NA,TRBJ1-5,TRBV2,CASSEVLYSNQPQHF
few,TRBJ1-5,TRBV28,CASSPGQGDQPQHF
NA,TRBJ2-5,TRBV5-1,CASSLFGGAEETQYF
NA,TRBJ2-7,TRBV5-8,CASSPSGQPYEQYF
NA,TRBJ2-7,TRBV11-3,CASSLVGASYEQYF
NA,TRBJ2-1,TRBV6-4,CASSDSSGSYNEQFF
NA,TRBJ1-4,TRBV11-2,CASSLRRSTNEKLFF
NA,TRBJ2-4,TRBV5-1,CASSIGQMGDIQYF
NA,TRBJ1-2,TRBV27,CASSAQGTGGYTF
NA,TRBJ2-5,TRBV7-2,CASSPGTGVWETQYF
NA,TRBJ2-3,TRBV5-1,CASSPPTGGGAQDTQYF
NA,TRBJ2-5,TRBV4-2,CASSHATGQGSETQYF
NA,TRBJ2-7,TRBV10-2,CASRETVYEQYF
NA,TRBJ1-3,TRBV10-2,CAISSGAGNTIYF
NA,TRBJ1-5,TRBV6-5,CASSYSGGNQPQHF
NA,TRBJ1-3,TRBV12-3/TRBV12-4,CASSLLQGGFYF
NA,TRBJ1-2,TRBV5-1,CASSLEEVYTF
NA,TRBJ2-2,TRBV30,CAWSTTRGSGELFF
few,TRBJ2-3,TRBV3-1/TRBV3-2,CASSQDRGRADLSDTQYF
NA,TRBJ1-4,TRBV18,CASSPWEQGKKLFF
NA,TRBJ1-5,TRBV4-1,CASSQEGQGAYQPQHF
NA,TRBJ1-3,TRBV28,CASNPGWAFGNTIYF
NA,TRBJ2-5,TRBV9,CASSVGLGEGQETQYF
few,TRBJ1-5,TRBV18,CASSPTPGGANQPQHF
NA,TRBJ2-7,TRBV7-2,CASSLVLAGASGYEQYF
NA,TRBJ1-2,TRBV4-1,CASSQGQGAGGYTF
NA,TRBJ1-1,TRBV9,CASSPRGRGGTEAFF
NA,TRBJ1-2,TRBV28,CARSLYGTGKDYGYTF
NA,TRBJ2-2,TRBV11-3,CASSLGGSAVTGELFF
NA,TRBJ1-3,TRBV5-1,CASSLDTTGNTIYF
NA,TRBJ1-1,TRBV28,CASSFTGGQDTEAFF
NA,TRBJ1-1,TRBV21-1,CASSMTPWTGLDTEAFF
NA,TRBJ2-3,TRBV6-5,CASRTGQGTDTQYF
NA,TRBJ2-1,TRBV6-2/TRBV6-3,CASSYLSSGKGEQFF